Included here is one T cell receptor beta chain sequence, with context. This sample was taken from a study of blood T cell repertoires in COVID-19. Turning to the study itself: The United States, Italy and Spain were the sources of the acute and convalescent COVID-19 samples.

V was cut by 4 bases and J by 1 base, with 9 bases left in between. The CDR3 contains 14 residues. CDR1 MDHEN and CDR2 SYDVKM come from the germline V gene. Original processing notes: By means of reference gene primer amplification, nucleated cell counts were estimated. Here immunoSEQ multiplex PCR was the method, and the copy in TCRdb shows in-frame clones only, minus some. V, J and clone size reflect that table, while D and trimming were determined from the DNA. This table holds about 410,000 clones, approximately 90% found once. While infection was still active, Seattle patients were enrolled and then followed longitudinally.

This chain links TRBV28 with TRBJ2-3, with D hard to call. The TCR originated in a woman aged 35 to 49 with COVID-19, enrolled during active disease. Sequencing input: peripheral blood. CDR3 DNA: TGTGCCAGCAGTTGGAGAAAAGGCACAGATACGCAGTATTTT. Encoded protein: CASSWRKGTDTQYF.